These T cell receptor beta chains were read from a single sample in a study of blood T cell repertoires in COVID-19. Method: immunoSEQ multiplex PCR; TCRdb's copy keeps in-frame clones and lacks some. The table has about 73,000 clones, around 77% seen once. The sample taken for sequencing was peripheral blood. These receptors all come from a man between 65 and 85 years old with COVID-19, enrolled during active disease. The CDR3 runs from the conserved cysteine through the conserved F or W. The D gene is left open where the match is weak. Expanded clones get a size class; other rows say once, few or many, or leave the size out.

j_gene	d_gene	v_gene	abundance	CDR3aa	CDR3nt
TRBJ1-1	NA	TRBV6-5	NA	CASTHGRPGAFF	TGTGCCAGCACCCATGGTAGGCCGGGGGCTTTCTTT
TRBJ2-1	TRBD2	TRBV7-2	NA	CASRAWTSGSRYNEQFF	TGTGCCAGCAGGGCCTGGACTAGCGGATCTAGATACAATGAGCAGTTCTTC
TRBJ1-5	NA	TRBV3-1/TRBV3-2	NA	CASSQDGGGDNQPQHF	TGTGCCAGCAGCCAAGACGGCGGGGGCGACAATCAGCCCCAGCATTTT
TRBJ1-1	TRBD1	TRBV24-1	once	CATSVTGQGARGDPEAFF	TGTGCCACCAGTGTAACGGGACAGGGGGCGCGCGGGGATCCCGAAGCTTTCTTT
TRBJ1-5	NA	TRBV5-1	NA	CASSLGTYGNQPQHF	TGCGCCAGCAGCTTGGGAACATATGGCAATCAGCCCCAGCATTTT
TRBJ1-2	NA	TRBV7-2	NA	CASSQGRGRGHIGGGYTF	TGTGCCAGCAGCCAAGGACGGGGCAGGGGCCACATCGGTGGAGGCTACACCTTC
TRBJ2-7	TRBD2	TRBV5-1	NA	CASSLSIAMAAGIHEQYF	TGCGCCAGCAGCCTTTCCATAGCGATGGCAGCGGGAATCCACGAGCAGTACTTC
TRBJ2-7	NA	TRBV27	few	CASSSLYSTGMERYEQYF	TGTGCCAGCAGTTCCCTCTACTCGACAGGCATGGAGAGATACGAGCAGTACTTC
TRBJ2-2	TRBD1	TRBV24-1	NA	CATSEGGTGNTGELFF	TGTGCCACCAGTGAAGGGGGGACAGGGAACACCGGGGAGCTGTTTTTT
TRBJ2-4	NA	TRBV28	NA	CASSSPGGKNIQYF	TGTGCCAGCAGTTCCCCCGGCGGGAAAAACATTCAGTACTTC
TRBJ2-7	NA	TRBV5-4	NA	CASSYNRQTSYEQYF	TGTGCCAGCAGCTATAACCGACAGACCTCCTACGAGCAGTACTTC
TRBJ2-2	NA	TRBV9	few	CASSVEGVRGTGELFF	TGTGCCAGCAGCGTAGAGGGAGTTCGAGGAACCGGGGAGCTGTTTTTT
TRBJ1-6	NA	TRBV11-2	NA	CASSLLGRGNSPLHF	TGTGCCAGCAGCTTGTTGGGCAGGGGTAATTCACCCCTCCACTTT
TRBJ2-2	NA	TRBV24-1	NA	CAVLATTGELFF	TGTGCCGTCCTAGCGACAACCGGGGAGCTGTTTTTT
TRBJ1-5	TRBD1	TRBV18	NA	CASSPRNRGSNQPQHF	TGTGCCAGCTCACCTCGTAACAGGGGAAGCAATCAGCCCCAGCATTTT
TRBJ1-1	NA	TRBV4-3	NA	CASSQDLDWIEAFF	TGCGCCAGCAGCCAAGATTTGGACTGGATTGAAGCTTTCTTT
TRBJ2-1	NA	TRBV11-2	NA	CASSFNRGSDEQFF	TGTGCCAGCAGCTTTAATCGAGGAAGCGATGAGCAGTTCTTC
TRBJ1-4	NA	TRBV9	NA	CASSVGTASNEKLFF	TGTGCCAGCAGCGTAGGGACAGCTTCTAATGAAAAACTGTTTTTT